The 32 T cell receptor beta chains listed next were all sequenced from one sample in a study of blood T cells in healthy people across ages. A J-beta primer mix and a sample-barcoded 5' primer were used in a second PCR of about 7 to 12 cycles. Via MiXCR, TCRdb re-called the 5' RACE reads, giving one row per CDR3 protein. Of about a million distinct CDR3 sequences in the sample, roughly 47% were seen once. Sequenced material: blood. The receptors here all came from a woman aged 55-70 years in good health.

The CDR3 DNA sequence: TGTGCCAGCAGGTTACAGGGGGATCAGCCCCAGCATTTT. The encoded protein is CASRLQGDQPQHF. The J gene is TRBJ1-5, the V gene TRBV7-2; 8 nucleotides agree with TRBD1. The V gene's germline CDR1 is SGHTA and CDR2 FQGNSA. CDR3 length equals 13 residues. The V gene end was trimmed by 6 bases and the J gene end by 5 bases; junction bases not matched to a gene: 3.

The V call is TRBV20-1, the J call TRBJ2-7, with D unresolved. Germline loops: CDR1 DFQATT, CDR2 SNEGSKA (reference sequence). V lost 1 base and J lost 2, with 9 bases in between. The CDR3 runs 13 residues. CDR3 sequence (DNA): TGCAGTGCTAGAGTTGTGGGTACCTACGAGCAGTACTTC. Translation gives CSARVVGTYEQYF.

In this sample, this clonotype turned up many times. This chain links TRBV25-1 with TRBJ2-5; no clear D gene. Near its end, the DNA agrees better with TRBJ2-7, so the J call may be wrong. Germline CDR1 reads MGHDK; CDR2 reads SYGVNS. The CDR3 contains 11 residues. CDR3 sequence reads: CASSEWGEQYF. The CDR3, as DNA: TGTGCCAGCAGTGAATGGGGCGAGCAGTACTTC.

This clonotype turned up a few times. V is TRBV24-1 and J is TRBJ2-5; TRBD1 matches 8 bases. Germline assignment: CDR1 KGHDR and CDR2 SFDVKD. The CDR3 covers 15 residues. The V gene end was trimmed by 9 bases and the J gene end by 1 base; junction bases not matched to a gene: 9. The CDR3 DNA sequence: TGTGCCACCGGAGCTCAGACAGGGGCCCAAGAGACCCAGTACTTC. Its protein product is CATGAQTGAQETQYF.

The CDR3 coding sequence is TGCAGCGTTGAAGTGACAGGTTCTGAAGCTTTCTTT. Translated, it gives CSVEVTGSEAFF. The genes are TRBV29-1 and TRBJ1-1; possible D gene TRBD1, 6 bases. In germline, CDR1 is SQVTM, CDR2 ANQGSEA. The CDR3 consists of 12 residues. Trimming removed 1 base from V and 6 bases from J, with 9 bases in between.

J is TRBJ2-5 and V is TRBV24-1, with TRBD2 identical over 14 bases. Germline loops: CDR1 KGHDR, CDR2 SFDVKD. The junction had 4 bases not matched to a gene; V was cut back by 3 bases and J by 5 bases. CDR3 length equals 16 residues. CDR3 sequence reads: CATSDPRTSGRETQYF. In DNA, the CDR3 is TGTGCCACCAGTGATCCCCGGACTAGCGGGAGGGAGACCCAGTACTTC.

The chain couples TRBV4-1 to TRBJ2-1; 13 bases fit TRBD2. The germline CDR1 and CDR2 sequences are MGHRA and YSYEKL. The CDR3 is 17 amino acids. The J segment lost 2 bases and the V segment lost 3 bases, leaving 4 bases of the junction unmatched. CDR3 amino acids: CASSHPTSGRAYNEQFF. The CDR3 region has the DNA TGCGCCAGCAGCCACCCTACTAGCGGGAGGGCCTACAATGAGCAGTTCTTC.

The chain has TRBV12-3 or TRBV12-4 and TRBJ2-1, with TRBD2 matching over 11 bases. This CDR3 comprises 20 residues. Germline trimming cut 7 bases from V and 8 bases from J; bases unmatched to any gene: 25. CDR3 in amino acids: CASTHTPGLAVRRSGYEQFF. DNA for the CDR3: TGTGCCAGCACCCACACACCGGGACTAGCGGTTCGAAGGAGTGGGTATGAGCAGTTCTTC.

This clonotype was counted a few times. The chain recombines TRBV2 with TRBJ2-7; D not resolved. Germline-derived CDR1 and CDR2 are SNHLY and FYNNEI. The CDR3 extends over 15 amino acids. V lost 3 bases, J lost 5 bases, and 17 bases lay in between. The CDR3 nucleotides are TGTGCCAGCAGTGAGACCACAACCCCCACGAACGAGCAGTACTTC. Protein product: CASSETTTPTNEQYF.

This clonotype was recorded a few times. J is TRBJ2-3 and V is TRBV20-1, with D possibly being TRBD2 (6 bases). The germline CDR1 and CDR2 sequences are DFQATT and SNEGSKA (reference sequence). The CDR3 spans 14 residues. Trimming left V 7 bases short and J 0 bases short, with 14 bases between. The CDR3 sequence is CSGPWRDSTDTQYF. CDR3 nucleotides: TGCAGTGGTCCGTGGCGGGATAGCACAGATACGCAGTATTTT.

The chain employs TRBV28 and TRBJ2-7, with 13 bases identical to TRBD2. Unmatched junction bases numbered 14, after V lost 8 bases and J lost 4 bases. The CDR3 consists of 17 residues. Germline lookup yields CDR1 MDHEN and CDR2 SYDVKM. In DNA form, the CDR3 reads TGTGCCAGCGGGGACCCGACCGGGACTAGCGGGAATTACGAGCAGTACTTC. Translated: CASGDPTGTSGNYEQYF.

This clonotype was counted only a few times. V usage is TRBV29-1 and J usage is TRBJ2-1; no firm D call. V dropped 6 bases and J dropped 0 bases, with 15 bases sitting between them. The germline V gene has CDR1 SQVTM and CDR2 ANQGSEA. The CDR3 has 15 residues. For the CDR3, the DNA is TGCAGCGTCGTAGCAGCGACAAGCTCCTACAATGAGCAGTTCTTC. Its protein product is CSVVAATSSYNEQFF.

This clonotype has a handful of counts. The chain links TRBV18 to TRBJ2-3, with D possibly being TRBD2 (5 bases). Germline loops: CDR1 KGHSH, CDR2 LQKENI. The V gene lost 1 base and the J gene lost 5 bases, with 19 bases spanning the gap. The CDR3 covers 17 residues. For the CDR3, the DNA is TGTGCCAGCTCACCACGTCCAGCGGCCACGAGAGGAGATACGCAGTATTTT. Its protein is CASSPRPAATRGDTQYF. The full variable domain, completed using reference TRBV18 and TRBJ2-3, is NAGVMQNPRHLVRRRGQEARLRCSPMKGHSHVYWYRQLPEEGLKFMVYLQKENIIDESGMPKERFSAEFPKEGPSILRIQQVVRGDSAAYFCASSPRPAATRGDTQYFGPGTRLTVL.

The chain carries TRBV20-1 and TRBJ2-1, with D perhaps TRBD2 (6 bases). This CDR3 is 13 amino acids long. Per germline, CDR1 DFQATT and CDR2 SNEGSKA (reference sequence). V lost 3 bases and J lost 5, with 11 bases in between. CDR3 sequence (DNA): TGCAGTGCTAGTTCGGGAGTCAACAATGAGCAGTTCTTC. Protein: CSASSGVNNEQFF.

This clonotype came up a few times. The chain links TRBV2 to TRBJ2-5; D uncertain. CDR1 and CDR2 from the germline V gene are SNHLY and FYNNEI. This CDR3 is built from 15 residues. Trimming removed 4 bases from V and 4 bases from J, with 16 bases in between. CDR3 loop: CASSVSGLSGETQYF. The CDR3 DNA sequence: TGTGCCAGCAGTGTTTCAGGCCTCTCGGGAGAGACCCAGTACTTC.

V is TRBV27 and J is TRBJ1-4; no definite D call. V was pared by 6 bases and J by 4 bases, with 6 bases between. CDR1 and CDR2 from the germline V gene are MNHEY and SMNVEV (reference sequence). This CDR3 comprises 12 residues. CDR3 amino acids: CASRTRNEKLFF. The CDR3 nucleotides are TGTGCCAGCAGGACCCGTAATGAAAAACTGTTTTTT.

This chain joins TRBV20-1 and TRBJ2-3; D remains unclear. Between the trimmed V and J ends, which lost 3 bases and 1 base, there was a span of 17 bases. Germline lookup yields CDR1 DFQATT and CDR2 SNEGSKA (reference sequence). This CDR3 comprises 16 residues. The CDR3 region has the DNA TGCAGTGCTAGCCCCCTAGGGCCAGGACGCACAGATACGCAGTATTTT. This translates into CSASPLGPGRTDTQYF.

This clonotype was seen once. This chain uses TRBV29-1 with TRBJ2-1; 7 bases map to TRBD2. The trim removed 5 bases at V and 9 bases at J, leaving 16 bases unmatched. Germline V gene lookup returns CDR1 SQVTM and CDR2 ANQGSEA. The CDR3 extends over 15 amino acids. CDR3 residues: CSVPSGGSLVSEQFF. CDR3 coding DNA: TGCAGCGTTCCCTCTGGCGGGAGTTTGGTAAGTGAGCAGTTCTTC.

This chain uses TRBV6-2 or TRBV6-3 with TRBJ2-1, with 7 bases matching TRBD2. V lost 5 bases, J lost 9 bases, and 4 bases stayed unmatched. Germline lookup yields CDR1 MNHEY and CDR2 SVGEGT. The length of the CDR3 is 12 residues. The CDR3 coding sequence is TGTGCCAGCAGTAAAGCGGGATCTGAGCAGTTCTTC. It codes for CASSKAGSEQFF.

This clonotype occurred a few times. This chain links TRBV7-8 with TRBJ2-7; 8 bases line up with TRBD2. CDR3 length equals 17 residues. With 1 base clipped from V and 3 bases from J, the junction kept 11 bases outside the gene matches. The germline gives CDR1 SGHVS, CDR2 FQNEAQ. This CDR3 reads CASSLELSGTTFYEQYF. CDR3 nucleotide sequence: TGTGCCAGCAGCTTAGAGCTTAGCGGGACGACCTTCTACGAGCAGTACTTC.

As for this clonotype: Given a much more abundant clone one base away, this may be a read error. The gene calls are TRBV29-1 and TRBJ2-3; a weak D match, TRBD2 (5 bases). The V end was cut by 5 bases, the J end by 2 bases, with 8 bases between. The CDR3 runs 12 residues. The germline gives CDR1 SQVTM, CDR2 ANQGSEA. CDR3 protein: CSVTGNTDTQYF. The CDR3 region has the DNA TGCAGCGTTACCGGGAACACAGATACGCAGTATTTT.

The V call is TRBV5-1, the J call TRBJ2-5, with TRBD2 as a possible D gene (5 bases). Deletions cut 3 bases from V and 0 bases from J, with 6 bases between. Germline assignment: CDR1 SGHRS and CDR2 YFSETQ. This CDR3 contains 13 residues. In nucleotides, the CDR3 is TGCGCCAGCAGCTCGGAGGACCAAGAGACCCAGTACTTC. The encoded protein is CASSSEDQETQYF.

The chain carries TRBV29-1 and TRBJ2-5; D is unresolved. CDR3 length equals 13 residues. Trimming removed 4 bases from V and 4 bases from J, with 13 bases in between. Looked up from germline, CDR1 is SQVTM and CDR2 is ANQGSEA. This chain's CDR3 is CSVGDPLGETQYF. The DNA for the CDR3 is TGCAGCGTTGGCGACCCTTTGGGAGAGACCCAGTACTTC.

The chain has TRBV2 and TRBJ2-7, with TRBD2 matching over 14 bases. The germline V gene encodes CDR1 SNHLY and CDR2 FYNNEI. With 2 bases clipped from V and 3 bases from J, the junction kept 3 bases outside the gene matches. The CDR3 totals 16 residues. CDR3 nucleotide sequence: TGTGCCAGCAGTGAATCAGGGACTAGCGGGAGCTACGAGCAGTACTTC. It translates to CASSESGTSGSYEQYF.

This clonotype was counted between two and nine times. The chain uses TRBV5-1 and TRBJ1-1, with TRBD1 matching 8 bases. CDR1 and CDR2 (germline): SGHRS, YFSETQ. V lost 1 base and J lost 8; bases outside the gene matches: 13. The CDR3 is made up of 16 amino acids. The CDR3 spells CASSLLSGTGIPEAFF. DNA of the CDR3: TGCGCCAGCAGCTTGCTCTCCGGGACAGGTATCCCAGAAGCTTTCTTT.

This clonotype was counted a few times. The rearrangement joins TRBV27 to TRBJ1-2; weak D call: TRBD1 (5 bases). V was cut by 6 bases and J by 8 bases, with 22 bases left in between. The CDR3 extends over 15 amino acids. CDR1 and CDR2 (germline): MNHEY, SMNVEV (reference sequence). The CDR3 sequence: CASSISVGGKSGYTF. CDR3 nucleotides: TGTGCCAGCAGCATATCCGTTGGGGGTAAGAGCGGCTACACCTTC.

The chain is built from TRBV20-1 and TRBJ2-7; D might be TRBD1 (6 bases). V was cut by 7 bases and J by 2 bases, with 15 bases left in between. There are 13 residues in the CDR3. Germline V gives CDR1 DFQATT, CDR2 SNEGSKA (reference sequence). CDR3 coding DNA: TGCAGTGTTAGGGGGTACGGGGCCTACGAGCAGTACTTC. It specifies CSVRGYGAYEQYF.

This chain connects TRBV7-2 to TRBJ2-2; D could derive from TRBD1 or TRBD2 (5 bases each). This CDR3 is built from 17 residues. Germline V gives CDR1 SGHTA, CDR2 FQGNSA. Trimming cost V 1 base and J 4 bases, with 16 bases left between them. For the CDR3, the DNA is TGTGCCAGCAGCTTAGGAGAGGGGCCAGTGGGCACCGGGGAGCTGTTTTTT. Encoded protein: CASSLGEGPVGTGELFF.

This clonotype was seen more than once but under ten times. CDR3 nucleotide sequence: TGTGCCAGCAGTGGGGGGGGACTAGTTGCCTACGAGCAGTACTTC. It yields the protein CASSGGGLVAYEQYF. The rearrangement links TRBV25-1 to TRBJ2-7; 8 nucleotides line up with TRBD2. The CDR3 loop spans 15 amino acids. J was trimmed by 2 bases and V by 4 bases; bases with no gene match: 7. In germline, CDR1 is MGHDK, CDR2 SYGVNS.

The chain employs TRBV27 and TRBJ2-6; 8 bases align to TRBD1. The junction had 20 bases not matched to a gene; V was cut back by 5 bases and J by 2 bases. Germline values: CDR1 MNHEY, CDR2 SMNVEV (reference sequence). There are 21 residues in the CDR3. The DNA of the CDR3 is TGTGCCAGCAGTGCCGGACAGGGCAGGGTCGGGTTGCCAACTGGGGCCAACGTCCTGACTTTC. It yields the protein CASSAGQGRVGLPTGANVLTF.

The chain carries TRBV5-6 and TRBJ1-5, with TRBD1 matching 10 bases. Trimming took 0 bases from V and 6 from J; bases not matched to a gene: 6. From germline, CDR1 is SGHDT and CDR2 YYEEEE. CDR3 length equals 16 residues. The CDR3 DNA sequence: TGTGCCAGCAGCTTGGTCGGAGACAGGGGGCCTCAGCCCCAGCATTTT. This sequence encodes CASSLVGDRGPQPQHF. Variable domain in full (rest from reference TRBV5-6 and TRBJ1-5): DAGVTQSPTHLIKTRGQQVTLRCSPKSGHDTVSWYQQALGQGPQFIFQYYEEEERQRGNFPDRFSGHQFPNYSSELNVNALLLGDSALYLCASSLVGDRGPQPQHFGDGTRLSIL.

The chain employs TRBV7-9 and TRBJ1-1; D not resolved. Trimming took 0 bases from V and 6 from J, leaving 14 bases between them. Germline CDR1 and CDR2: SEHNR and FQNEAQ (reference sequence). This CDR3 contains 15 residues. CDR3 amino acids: CASSLAERLDAEAFF. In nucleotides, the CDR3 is TGTGCCAGCAGCTTAGCAGAGAGGTTAGACGCTGAAGCTTTCTTT.